The 19 T cell receptor beta chains given below trace back to one sample, sequenced in a study of T cells in Graves' hyperthyroidism and ophthalmopathy. Researchers amplified the TCR beta CDR3 regions from RNA transcripts. The primer set for the first-round RT-PCR of the TCR CDR3 was HTBI. TCRdb reanalysed the multiplex PCR reads using MiXCR and keeps one entry per CDR3 protein. Of tens of thousands of distinct CDR3 sequences in the sample, 45% to 65% were seen once. The material sequenced was peripheral blood or thyroid tissue (not recorded which). The receptors originated from a man younger than 35 with Graves' hyperthyroidism.

J is TRBJ2-7 and V is TRBV7-2; 7 nucleotides line up with TRBD1. CDR1 is SGHTA, CDR2 FQGNSA, per germline. The CDR3 extends over 14 amino acids. Trimming took 6 bases from V and 5 from J; bases not matched to a gene: 10. CDR3 sequence (DNA): TGTGCCAGCAGTTATAGACAGGGCCCCCACGAGCAGTACTTC. Translation gives CASSYRQGPHEQYF.

V and J are TRBV29-1 and TRBJ2-5, with 9 positions matching TRBD1. V gave up 6 bases and J gave up 9 bases; unmatched junction bases: 14. The germline CDR1 and CDR2 sequences are SQVTM and ANQGSEA. This CDR3 comprises 14 residues. Written as DNA, the CDR3 is TGCAGCGTCTCCGGGACAGGGCCTAATCAGCCCCAGTACTTC. Protein sequence: CSVSGTGPNQPQYF.

This chain links TRBV7-2 with TRBJ2-5; a possible D gene is TRBD2 (5 bases). V dropped 5 bases and J dropped 4 bases, with 11 bases sitting between them. The length of the CDR3 is 13 residues. Looked up from germline, CDR1 is SGHTA and CDR2 is FQGNSA. The CDR3 loop reads CASSQRLIETQYF. The CDR3 region has the DNA TGTGCCAGCAGCCAGAGACTAATAGAGACCCAGTACTTC. Variable domain in full (rest from reference TRBV7-2 and TRBJ2-5): GAGVSQSPSNKVTEKGKDVELRCDPISGHTALYWYRQSLGQGLEFLIYFQGNSAPDKSGLPSDRFSAERTGGSVSTLTIQRTQQEDSAVYLCASSQRLIETQYFGPGTRLLVL.

The chain links TRBV20-1 to TRBJ2-5, with 7 bases fitting TRBD2. Germline lookup yields CDR1 DFQATT and CDR2 SNEGSKA (reference sequence). V shed 8 bases, J shed 0 bases, and the junction held 15 bases outside the gene matches. The CDR3 extends over 16 amino acids. CDR3 loop: CSTGQGGMNYQETQYF. As DNA, the CDR3 is TGCAGTACTGGCCAGGGAGGGATGAATTACCAAGAGACCCAGTACTTC.

On this clonotype: This is likely a read error, given that the CDR3 carries no conserved phenylalanine or tryptophan at its end. The DNA is left out, because the CDR3 cannot be placed on it with certainty; the CDR3 is given as TCRdb lists it. The genes are TRBV9 and TRBJ1-2. The CDR3 length equals 8 residues, ends included. The germline V gene has CDR1 SGDLS and CDR2 YYNGEE. CDR3 loop: CASSAGTV.

This clonotype occurred a few times. The chain carries TRBV27 and TRBJ1-2, with 8 nucleotides matching TRBD1. The CDR3 sequence is 16 residues long. Losses at the gene ends were 6 bases for V and 3 bases for J; bases not matched to a gene: 12. Germline V CDR1 and CDR2: MNHEY, SMNVEV (reference sequence). The CDR3 DNA reads as TGTGCCAGCAGGGTCGACAGGGGAGGTTCCTACTATGGCTACACCTTC. This encodes CASRVDRGGSYYGYTF.

As to this clonotype: A clone one base away is much larger, so this may be a read error. The conserved phenylalanine or tryptophan normally closing the CDR3 is absent here, so this likely arose from a read error. This chain connects TRBV7-2 to TRBJ1-5, with 9 nucleotides matching TRBD1. From germline, CDR1 is SGHTA and CDR2 FQGNSA. J lost 6 bases, V lost 6 bases, and 18 bases had no gene match. The CDR3 contains 18 residues. This CDR3 reads CASREAGTGNGWAQPQHL. For the CDR3, the DNA is TGTGCCAGCAGGGAGGCCGGGACAGGGAACGGTTGGGCTCAGCCCCAGCATTTA.

This clonotype was found many times. This chain connects TRBV14 to TRBJ2-2; D gene ambiguous. The CDR3 loop spans 13 amino acids. The germline V and J ends were trimmed by 2 bases and 7 bases, with 8 bases remaining between them. The germline CDR1 and CDR2 sequences are SGHDN and FVKESK. The CDR3 loop is CASSQRIDGELFF. The CDR3 DNA sequence: TGTGCCAGCAGCCAACGGATTGACGGGGAGCTGTTTTTT.

The rearrangement uses TRBV15 and TRBJ2-5, with D tentatively TRBD2 (5 bases). The CDR3 is 16 amino acids. Per germline, CDR1 LNHNV and CDR2 YYDKDF (reference sequence). V shed 3 bases and J shed 5 bases, with 19 bases lying between them. The CDR3 DNA reads as TGTGCCACCAGCAGCCTTTTTTCGGGATCGAGGGAGACCCAGTACTTC. Protein product: CATSSLFSGSRETQYF.

Sample share makes this clonotype medium-sized (0.01 to 0.1%). The genes are TRBV6-1 and TRBJ1-5, with D uncertain. CDR1 is MNHNS and CDR2 is SASEGT in the germline V gene. There are 14 residues in the CDR3. The V end was cut by 8 bases, the J end by 0 bases, with 11 bases between. CDR3 nucleotide sequence: TGTGCCAGCGGGGATGGGTATAGCAATCAGCCCCAGCATTTT. Translation: CASGDGYSNQPQHF.

This chain links TRBV7-9 with TRBJ2-7, with TRBD1 identical over 7 bases. V was clipped by 5 bases and J by 4 bases; unmatched bases: 8. In germline, CDR1 is SEHNR, CDR2 FQNEAQ (reference sequence). The CDR3 runs 14 residues. The CDR3 coding sequence is TGTGCCAGCAGCCACCGGGACAGAAGATACGAGCAGTACTTC. It translates to CASSHRDRRYEQYF.

The chain combines TRBV10-2 with TRBJ2-3; tentatively, D is TRBD1 (5 bases). From germline, CDR1 is WSHSY and CDR2 SAAADI. V was clipped by 0 bases and J by 9 bases, with 7 bases between them. CDR3 length equals 12 residues. The CDR3 reads CASSESGRTQYF. Written as DNA, the CDR3 is TGCGCCAGCAGTGAGTCGGGGCGCACGCAGTATTTT.

In this sample, this clonotype turned up many times. The CDR3: CASSPQGPWVLEQYF. In DNA, the CDR3 is TGCGCCAGCAGCCCCCAAGGCCCCTGGGTGTTAGAGCAGTACTTC. The chain links TRBV5-1 to TRBJ2-7, with unresolved D. This CDR3 has 15 amino acids. V was clipped by 4 bases and J by 7 bases, with 21 bases between them. Germline V lookup: CDR1 SGHRS, CDR2 YFSETQ.

With regard to this clonotype: Since the CDR3 does not end with the conserved phenylalanine or tryptophan, this likely comes from a read error. The DNA is omitted, as the CDR3 cannot be located on it reliably, and the CDR3 follows TCRdb's listing. The J gene is TRBJ1-2, the V gene TRBV7-8; TRBD1, the D gene given by the table, was not confirmed from the DNA. Germline CDR1 is SGHVS and CDR2 is FQNEAQ. The CDR3 is 15 amino acids long, termini counted. The chain's CDR3 is CASSSAHRASDDLDV.

The chain has TRBV7-2 and TRBJ2-6; 9 positions agree with TRBD1. CDR1 is SGHTA and CDR2 is FQGNSA in the germline V gene. The CDR3 runs to 16 residues. V was pared by 4 bases and J by 4 bases, with 5 bases of the junction left unmatched. The CDR3 protein is CASSWGQGEGANVLTF. DNA for the CDR3: TGTGCCAGCAGCTGGGGACAGGGAGAAGGGGCCAACGTCCTGACTTTC.

The chain is built from TRBV15 and TRBJ1-5; 7 positions agree with TRBD1. Germline CDR1 and CDR2: LNHNV and YYDKDF (reference sequence). Trimming at V came to 2 bases and at J to 3 bases, leaving 4 bases not matched to a gene. CDR3 size: 15 residues. CDR3 nucleotides: TGTGCCACCAGCAGATCGACAGGGAACAATCAGCCCCAGCATTTT. Protein product: CATSRSTGNNQPQHF.

This clonotype was detected many times. The chain links TRBV12-3 or TRBV12-4 to TRBJ2-3; TRBD1 might be the D (5 bases). Trimming took 7 bases from V and 4 from J, leaving 18 bases between them. The CDR3 extends over 15 amino acids. The CDR3 DNA reads as TGTGCCAGCACTACTTATGGGGCGGCCTCAGATACGCAGTATTTT. It is translated as CASTTYGAASDTQYF.

This clonotype came up a few times. The DNA for the CDR3 is TGTGCCTGGAGTCCGGGACTAGCGGGGGGGCTTCGTCGGGAGACCCAGTACTTC. It is translated as CAWSPGLAGGLRRETQYF. This chain joins TRBV30 and TRBJ2-5; 16 positions agree with TRBD2. The CDR3 runs to 18 residues. In germline, CDR1 is GTSNPN, CDR2 SVGIG (reference sequence). The J segment lost 5 bases and the V segment lost 2 bases, leaving 11 bases of the junction unmatched. The variable domain in full, completed from reference TRBV30 and TRBJ2-5, reads SQTIHQWPATLVQPVGSPLSLECTVEGTSNPNLYWYRQAAGRGLQLLFYSVGIGQISSEVPQNLSASRPQDRQFILSSKKLLLSDSGFYLCAWSPGLAGGLRRETQYFGPGTRLLVL.

Notes on this clonotype: Mismatch with germline at one junction end may stem from a read error. V is TRBV29-1 and J is TRBJ2-7, with TRBD1 matching over 8 bases. Germline CDR1 reads SQVTM; CDR2 reads ANQGSEA. The CDR3 has 12 residues. The CDR3: CSAWGQDYEQHF. For the CDR3, the DNA is TGCAGCGCATGGGGACAGGACTACGAGCAGCACTTC.